Each of the 6 T cell receptor beta chains below was sequenced from the same sample in a study of T cell changes during pregnancy in multiple sclerosis. Assay: immunoSEQ multiplex PCR; the TCRdb copy retains only in-frame clones and omits some. The table includes over 45,000 clones, 92% detected once. The source was CD4+ T cells from peripheral blood mononuclear cells, collected in the second trimester of pregnancy. Receptor source: a female donor with multiple sclerosis, enrolled in a pregnancy study.

The genes are TRBV21-1 and TRBJ1-2. TRBV21-1 is flagged as a pseudogene. The CDR3 extends over 12 amino acids. The CDR3 region has the DNA TGTGCCAGCAGCAAAAACGAGGATGGCTACACCTTC. The encoded protein is CASSKNEDGYTF.

The chain carries TRBV2 and TRBJ1-5; D not resolved. Germline-derived CDR1 and CDR2 are SNHLY and FYNNEI. The CDR3 contains 14 residues. V was cut by 3 bases and J by 7 bases, with 13 bases left in between. The CDR3 is CASSDLRGSQPQHF. CDR3 nucleotides: TGTGCCAGCAGTGACCTACGGGGATCGCAGCCCCAGCATTTT.

This chain uses TRBV28 with TRBJ2-5, with TRBD2 as a possible D gene (6 bases). The germline V gene has CDR1 MDHEN and CDR2 SYDVKM. Trimming removed 6 bases at V and 4 bases at J, with 15 bases between. The length of the CDR3 is 14 residues. The CDR3 DNA sequence: TGTGCCAGCAGACAAGGCGGGATAGGAGAGACCCAGTACTTC. Its protein is CASRQGGIGETQYF.

The rearrangement joins TRBV6-4 to TRBJ2-2; no firm D call. V was pared by 5 bases and J by 4 bases, with 8 bases between. The V gene's germline CDR1 is MRHNA and CDR2 SNTAGT. The CDR3 consists of 13 residues. Here the CDR3 DNA reads TGTGCCAGCAGTAAGACTTTCACCGGGGAGCTGTTTTTT. It yields the protein CASSKTFTGELFF.

This rearrangement joins TRBV27 to TRBJ2-7; tentatively, D is TRBD2 (5 bases). Germline V gives CDR1 MNHEY, CDR2 SMNVEV (reference sequence). CDR3 size: 14 residues. Trimming took 3 bases from V and 2 from J, leaving 11 bases between them. CDR3 region: CASSFRRPPYEQYF. Here the CDR3 DNA reads TGTGCCAGCAGTTTTCGGAGGCCACCCTACGAGCAGTACTTC.

The rearrangement joins TRBV28 to TRBJ1-5; D is unresolved. Germline V gives CDR1 MDHEN, CDR2 SYDVKM. The V and J ends lost 2 bases and 2 bases respectively, with 4 bases between them. There are 13 residues in the CDR3. CDR3 amino acids: CASSLQGNQPQHF. The CDR3 bases are TGTGCCAGCAGTTTACAGGGCAATCAGCCCCAGCATTTT.